The 4 T cell receptor beta chains in this list originate from one sample, sequenced in a study of shared clonotypes between healthy human individuals. Naive CD8 cells comprised CD45RO-negative, CCR7-positively selected cells, excluding terminally differentiated effector memory CD45RA+ cells. Profiling relied on immunoSEQ multiplex PCR, and the TCRdb table lists in-frame clones only, not all of them. The sample carries hundreds of thousands of clones, approximately 96% recorded once. Specimen: naive CD8+ T cells sorted from blood. These receptor sequences come from a woman aged 25 to 39 in good health.

The rearrangement uses TRBV5-6 and TRBJ2-1; D not resolved. V lost 2 bases and J 5 bases, leaving 14 bases between the germline ends. Germline CDR1 reads SGHDT; CDR2 reads YYEEEE. The CDR3 totals 15 residues. The CDR3 loop reads CASSFSRWGHNEQFF. DNA for the CDR3: TGTGCCAGCAGCTTTTCGAGGTGGGGTCACAATGAGCAGTTCTTC.

V is TRBV10-3 and J is TRBJ1-1; 7 nucleotides align to TRBD1. V lost 6 bases, J lost 0 bases, and 7 bases stayed unmatched. Germline values: CDR1 ENHRY, CDR2 SYGVKD. This CDR3 spans 15 amino acids. CDR3 protein: CAIRGDSEMNTEAFF. As DNA, the CDR3 is TGTGCCATCAGGGGGGACAGCGAAATGAACACTGAAGCTTTCTTT.

This clone appeared once. The sample carries other DNA sequences with the same CDR3. CDR3 sequence (DNA): TGTGCCAGCAGTTTATGGGGGAATGAGCAGTTCTTC. It yields the protein CASSLWGNEQFF. The chain has TRBV27 and TRBJ2-1; D tentatively reads TRBD1 or TRBD2 (5 bases each). Germline-derived CDR1 and CDR2 are MNHEY and SMNVEV (reference sequence). The length of the CDR3 is 12 residues. V dropped 1 base and J dropped 7 bases, with 5 bases sitting between them.

As concerns this clone: Other DNA sequences of this sample code for an identical CDR3. The V call is TRBV7-2, the J call TRBJ2-1; TRBD2 matches 14 bases. The germline V gene encodes CDR1 SGHTA and CDR2 FQGNSA. The CDR3 loop spans 17 amino acids. V lost 1 base and J lost 3; bases outside the gene matches: 2. CDR3 loop: CASSLGGLAGGYNEQFF. CDR3 DNA: TGTGCCAGCAGCTTAGGTGGACTAGCGGGAGGCTACAATGAGCAGTTCTTC.